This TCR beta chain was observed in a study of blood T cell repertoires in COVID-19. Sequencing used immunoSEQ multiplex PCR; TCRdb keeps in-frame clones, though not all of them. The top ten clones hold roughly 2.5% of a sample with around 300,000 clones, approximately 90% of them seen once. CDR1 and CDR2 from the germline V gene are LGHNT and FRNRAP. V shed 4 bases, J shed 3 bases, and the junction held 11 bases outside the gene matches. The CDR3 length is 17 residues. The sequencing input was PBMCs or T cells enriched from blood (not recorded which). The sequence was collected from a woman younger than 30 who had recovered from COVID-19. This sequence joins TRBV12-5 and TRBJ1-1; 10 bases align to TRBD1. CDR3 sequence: CASGWGTGVPPDTEAFF. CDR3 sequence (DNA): TGTGCTAGTGGTTGGGGGACAGGGGTCCCACCGGACACTGAAGCTTTCTTT.